These 26 T cell receptor beta chains originate from one sample sequenced in a study of T cells in Graves' hyperthyroidism and ophthalmopathy. What was amplified from RNA transcripts were TCR beta CDR3 regions. The TCR CDR3 was amplified in a first-round RT-PCR using the HTBI primer set. TCRdb fed the multiplex PCR reads into MiXCR, producing one record per CDR3 protein. The table records under 250,000 distinct CDR3 sequences, 24% of them present only once. Sequencing was carried out using blood. These receptors were collected from a woman between 40 and 50 years old with Graves' ophthalmopathy.

This clonotype was observed at least ten times. V usage is TRBV25-1 and J usage is TRBJ2-7; TRBD2 matches at 11 bases. The CDR3 consists of 15 residues. Germline CDR1 reads MGHDK; CDR2 reads SYGVNS. V lost 1 base and J lost 3; bases outside the gene matches: 2. CDR3 DNA: TGTGCCAGCAGTGAATGGGGGACTAGCGGCTACGAGCAGTACTTC. It encodes CASSEWGTSGYEQYF.

This clonotype was observed at least ten times. V gene TRBV25-1 combines with J gene TRBJ2-5; TRBD2 aligns across 7 bases. CDR1 and CDR2 from the germline V gene are MGHDK and SYGVNS. J was trimmed by 5 bases and V by 3 bases; bases with no gene match: 12. The length of the CDR3 is 16 residues. In DNA form, the CDR3 reads TGTGCCAGCAGTGAGTCTTCCCTGGCGGGAGAGGAGACCCAGTACTTC. Protein: CASSESSLAGEETQYF.

This clonotype was seen repeatedly, ten times or more. CDR3 DNA sequence: TGTGCCAGCAGCGAGAGGGGTGTTCGTCCCTACACCTTC. Its protein is CASSERGVRPYTF. This chain links TRBV7-8 with TRBJ1-2; D might be TRBD1 (5 bases). The germline V and J ends were trimmed by 5 bases and 10 bases, with 17 bases remaining between them. This CDR3 comprises 13 residues. The germline V gene has CDR1 SGHVS and CDR2 FQNEAQ.

This clonotype was counted ten times or more. The chain couples TRBV5-8 to TRBJ2-7; 7 bases agree with TRBD1. V was clipped by 3 bases and J by 2 bases; unmatched bases: 5. The germline V gene has CDR1 SGHTS and CDR2 YDEGEE. The CDR3 has 14 amino acids. The CDR3 reads CASSSTRGPYEQYF. The CDR3 bases are TGTGCCAGCAGCTCGACAAGGGGGCCCTACGAGCAGTACTTC.

This sequence joins TRBV4-2 and TRBJ1-2, with D possibly TRBD1 on 5 matching bases. Per germline, CDR1 LGHNA and CDR2 YNFKEQ. The length of the CDR3 is 14 residues. V was shortened by 0 bases and J by 7 bases, with 12 bases between the two germline ends. CDR3 sequence (DNA): TGTGCCAGCAGCCAAGATCTGACAGACTTTGGCTACACCTTC. Translating it yields CASSQDLTDFGYTF.

This clonotype was counted many times. The chain is built from TRBV6-1 and TRBJ1-2, with 11 bases aligning to TRBD1. V lost 10 bases, J lost 0 bases, and 7 bases stayed unmatched. The CDR3 loop spans 15 amino acids. CDR1 is MNHNS and CDR2 is SASEGT in the germline V gene. CDR3 nucleotides: TGTGCCACCAAGGACAGGGGGCGGGCTAACTATGGCTACACCTTC. Encoded protein: CATKDRGRANYGYTF.

In DNA, the CDR3 is TGTGCCAGCAGTGCTGAGGGACTAGCGGGAGAAGGCTACGAGCAGTACTTC. This sequence encodes CASSAEGLAGEGYEQYF. The chain couples TRBV28 to TRBJ2-7; 14 bases line up with TRBD2. The V and J ends lost 5 bases and 3 bases, in that order; junction bases with no gene match: 9. CDR1 is MDHEN, CDR2 SYDVKM, per germline. This CDR3 region has 17 residues.

This clonotype was seen repeatedly, ten times or more. The V call is TRBV27, the J call TRBJ2-3; TRBD1 or TRBD2 may be the D gene (6 bases each). The V gene lost 1 base and the J gene lost 2 bases, with 7 bases spanning the gap. From germline, CDR1 is MNHEY and CDR2 SMNVEV (reference sequence). This CDR3 comprises 14 residues. The CDR3 DNA reads as TGTGCCAGCAGTTTATGGGGGGCCACAGATACGCAGTATTTT. Amino acids: CASSLWGATDTQYF.

This chain connects TRBV4-2 to TRBJ2-3; TRBD2 is a possible D gene (6 bases). Germline CDR1 reads LGHNA; CDR2 reads YNFKEQ. V was clipped by 0 bases and J by 5 bases, with 15 bases between them. The CDR3 consists of 16 residues. CDR3 nucleotide sequence: TGTGCCAGCAGCCAAGATGGTGACCTAGCGATAGATACGCAGTATTTT. This encodes CASSQDGDLAIDTQYF.

This clonotype was recorded at least ten times. The chain joins TRBV5-1 to TRBJ1-4; 8 bases agree with TRBD1. The CDR3 runs 15 residues. V shed 1 base, J shed 7 bases, and the junction held 6 bases outside the gene matches. Germline assignment: CDR1 SGHRS and CDR2 YFSETQ. CDR3 nucleotides: TGCGCCAGCAGCTTGCTCCCAGGGGGCTTTGAAAAACTGTTTTTT. Translated: CASSLLPGGFEKLFF.

The J gene is TRBJ2-7, the V gene TRBV6-1; D not resolved. Trimming shortened V by 7 bases and J by 2 bases, and 12 bases separated the two germline ends. Germline assignment: CDR1 MNHNS and CDR2 SASEGT. The CDR3 consists of 13 residues. The CDR3 DNA reads as TGTGCCAGCATCCGGGCGGAGACCTACGAGCAGTACTTC. It encodes CASIRAETYEQYF.

The sample holds many counts of this clonotype. The genes are TRBV6-1 and TRBJ1-2; 8 nucleotides agree with TRBD1. Germline V gene data show CDR1 as MNHNS and CDR2 as SASEGT. CDR3 length equals 17 residues. V was pared by 5 bases and J by 3 bases, with 14 bases of the junction left unmatched. CDR3 nucleotide sequence: TGTGCCAGCAGTACACAAGACAGGGGCCGTTTTCACTATGGCTACACCTTC. Encoded protein: CASSTQDRGRFHYGYTF.

This clonotype came up many times. This chain uses TRBV2 with TRBJ2-7; no firm D call. The CDR3 is 11 residues long. Germline CDR1 and CDR2: SNHLY and FYNNEI. The ends were cut back, 5 bases at V and 7 bases at J, with 9 bases in the middle. The CDR3 DNA is TGTGCCAGCAGTCAAGGCTCAGAGCAGTACTTC. Its translation: CASSQGSEQYF.

This clonotype showed up many times. The chain links TRBV7-3 to TRBJ2-5; D could derive from TRBD1 or TRBD2 (5 bases each). The V and J ends lost 5 bases and 2 bases respectively, with 9 bases between them. CDR1 is SGHTA and CDR2 is FQGTGA in the germline V gene. CDR3 size: 13 residues. The chain's CDR3 is CASSTGTQETQYF. As DNA, the CDR3 is TGTGCCAGCAGCACCGGGACGCAAGAGACCCAGTACTTC.

The V and J genes are TRBV5-1 and TRBJ2-7; tentatively, D is TRBD2 (6 bases). Trimming pared 0 bases from V and 6 bases from J, leaving 28 bases between. From germline, CDR1 is SGHRS and CDR2 YFSETQ. The CDR3 spans 19 residues. The CDR3: CASSLAGLFVGGTLGEQYF. The CDR3 DNA is TGCGCCAGCAGCTTGGCAGGGCTGTTCGTTGGCGGGACGCTAGGCGAGCAGTACTTC.

This chain joins TRBV20-1 and TRBJ2-5; 7 bases are shared with TRBD2. V gave up 0 bases and J gave up 5 bases; unmatched junction bases: 6. The length of the CDR3 is 14 residues. The germline V gene encodes CDR1 DFQATT and CDR2 SNEGSKA (reference sequence). CDR3 residues: CSARDPREWETQYF. As DNA, the CDR3 is TGCAGTGCTAGAGATCCGCGGGAGTGGGAGACCCAGTACTTC.

This clonotype was observed at least ten times. The chain links TRBV29-1 to TRBJ2-7; D is undetermined. Between the trimmed V and J ends, which lost 0 bases and 1 base, there was a span of 7 bases. The germline V gene encodes CDR1 SQVTM and CDR2 ANQGSEA. This CDR3 spans 13 amino acids. The CDR3 DNA is TGCAGCGTTGAAGACCCACCTTCCTACGAGCAGTACTTC. Protein: CSVEDPPSYEQYF.

The rearrangement joins TRBV11-2 to TRBJ2-5; TRBD2 might be the D (6 bases). The germline CDR1 and CDR2 sequences are SGHAT and FQNNGV. Trimming cost V 5 bases and J 4 bases, with 20 bases left between them. This CDR3 spans 16 amino acids. CDR3 sequence reads: CASSARSGDTAETQYF. The CDR3 DNA is TGTGCCAGCAGCGCCAGATCGGGGGATACGGCAGAGACCCAGTACTTC.

Ten or more counts support this clonotype. The chain is built from TRBV14 and TRBJ1-2; D might be TRBD1 (5 bases). The CDR3 is 13 amino acids. With 2 bases removed from V and 8 bases from J, the gap between germline ends came to 12 bases. Germline V gene sequence: CDR1 SGHDN, CDR2 FVKESK. CDR3 bases: TGTGCCAGCAGCCAACAGGGAATCGGGGGCTACACCTTC. Protein: CASSQQGIGGYTF.

This clonotype was detected many times. This sequence joins TRBV28 and TRBJ2-7, with TRBD1 matching 8 bases. V lost 5 bases to trimming and J lost 3 bases; unmatched junction nucleotides: 3. The length of the CDR3 is 13 residues. From germline, CDR1 is MDHEN and CDR2 SYDVKM. This CDR3 is CASSHTGGYEQYF. DNA for the CDR3: TGTGCCAGCAGTCATACAGGGGGCTACGAGCAGTACTTC.

This clonotype appeared once. The chain combines TRBV6-1 with TRBJ1-2; 8 positions match TRBD1. The J segment lost 1 base and the V segment lost 5 bases, leaving 6 bases of the junction unmatched. The CDR3 is 15 residues long. Germline loops: CDR1 MNHNS, CDR2 SASEGT. CDR3 nucleotide sequence: TGTGCCAGCAGTCGACAGGGGCAAGTTAACTATGGCTACACCTTC. It encodes CASSRQGQVNYGYTF.

The genes are TRBV27 and TRBJ2-6, with TRBD1 matching 7 bases. CDR1 is MNHEY and CDR2 is SMNVEV in the germline V gene (reference sequence). V lost 5 bases, J lost 4 bases, and 11 bases stayed unmatched. This CDR3 has 17 residues. The chain's CDR3 is CASSRQGVVGGANVLTF. The CDR3, as DNA: TGTGCCAGCAGTAGGCAGGGGGTTGTGGGCGGGGCCAACGTCCTGACTTTC.

The table lists this clonotype with many counts. The chain combines TRBV12-3 or TRBV12-4 with TRBJ2-2, with 8 bases lining up with TRBD1. This CDR3 comprises 14 residues. V gave up 8 bases and J gave up 5 bases; unmatched junction bases: 7. DNA of the CDR3: TGTGCCAGCGATGGACAGGGCAAAACCGGGGAGCTGTTTTTT. This translates into CASDGQGKTGELFF.

The rearrangement uses TRBV7-2 and TRBJ2-5; perhaps TRBD1 as D (6 bases). Germline CDR1 SGHTA, CDR2 FQGNSA. The V and J ends lost 4 bases and 0 bases respectively, with 12 bases between them. CDR3 length: 15 residues. CDR3 protein: CASSSIDRYQETQYF. Written as DNA, the CDR3 is TGTGCCAGCAGCTCTATCGACAGGTACCAAGAGACCCAGTACTTC.

This chain links TRBV6-1 with TRBJ1-5; TRBD1 matches at 10 bases. The length of the CDR3 is 15 residues. The germline V gene has CDR1 MNHNS and CDR2 SASEGT. The ends lost 6 bases at V and 0 bases at J; junction bases unmatched: 2. For the CDR3, the DNA is TGTGCCAGCAGAAGGGACAGGGGTAGCAATCAGCCCCAGCATTTT. Its translation is CASRRDRGSNQPQHF.

In this sample, this clonotype turned up many times. V usage is TRBV10-3 and J usage is TRBJ1-1; D is uncertain. Between the trimmed V and J ends, which lost 6 bases and 5 bases, there was a span of 16 bases. The CDR3 is made up of 14 amino acids. CDR1 and CDR2 (germline): ENHRY, SYGVKD. In DNA, the CDR3 is TGTGCCATCAGGGGTCATGGCCCTGAGACTGAAGCTTTCTTT. This translates into CAIRGHGPETEAFF.